What follows are 28 T cell receptor beta chains derived from one specimen sequenced in a study of blood T cell repertoires in COVID-19. Data came from immunoSEQ multiplex PCR; TCRdb stores just in-frame clones and leaves some out. The sample shows around 110,000 clones, around 86% of them seen only once. Sequenced sample: peripheral blood. The receptors here all came from a man aged 35-49 years with acute or convalescent COVID-19.

The genes are TRBV13 and TRBJ2-2, with 7 bases aligning to TRBD1. The CDR3 runs 15 residues. Germline assignment: CDR1 PRHDT and CDR2 FYEKMQ (reference sequence). V was pared by 5 bases and J by 4 bases, with 7 bases of the junction left unmatched. The CDR3 coding sequence is TGTGCCAGCAGCCTGGGACAGCTACTCACCGGGGAGCTGTTTTTT. Translating gives CASSLGQLLTGELFF.

The rearrangement uses TRBV5-1 and TRBJ2-1, with 12 nucleotides matching TRBD2. The V segment lost 2 bases and the J segment 5 bases; nucleotides outside the gene matches: 2. CDR3 length: 15 amino acids. The germline gives CDR1 SGHRS, CDR2 YFSETQ. The CDR3 bases are TGCGCCAGCAGCTTCCTAGCGGGGGGGGACAATGAGCAGTTCTTC. Amino acid sequence: CASSFLAGGDNEQFF.

The gene calls are TRBV7-2 and TRBJ1-2, with D unresolved. From germline, CDR1 is SGHTA and CDR2 FQGNSA. V shed 3 bases and J shed 6 bases, with 14 bases lying between them. The CDR3 runs 14 residues. The CDR3 DNA sequence: TGTGCCAGCAGCTTTAACCTCGAGGGTCATGGCTACACCTTC. The encoded protein is CASSFNLEGHGYTF.

The sample holds one count of this clone. This chain links TRBV5-5 with TRBJ2-3; the match to TRBD2 covers 9 bases. This CDR3 region has 15 residues. Germline assignment: CDR1 SGHKS and CDR2 YYEKEE (reference sequence). The J segment lost 6 bases and the V segment lost 0 bases, leaving 5 bases of the junction unmatched. The CDR3 DNA reads TGTGCCAGCAGCTTGGTAGGACTAGCGAGGGATACGCAGTATTTT. Encoded protein: CASSLVGLARDTQYF.

The chain has TRBV5-4 and TRBJ2-2; TRBD2 aligns across 8 bases. Looked up from germline, CDR1 is SGHNT and CDR2 is YYREEE (reference sequence). This CDR3 comprises 15 residues. J was trimmed by 4 bases and V by 3 bases; bases with no gene match: 5. The CDR3 DNA reads as TGTGCCAGCAGCTGGACTAGCAGGTCCACCGGGGAGCTGTTTTTT. Its translation: CASSWTSRSTGELFF.

The V gene is TRBV5-1, the J gene TRBJ2-1, with 8 bases identical to TRBD1. The CDR3 is 15 residues long. The germline V gene has CDR1 SGHRS and CDR2 YFSETQ. Trimming took 0 bases from V and 4 from J; bases not matched to a gene: 3. In DNA, the CDR3 is TGCGCCAGCAGCTTGGGACAGGGGTTTTACAATGAGCAGTTCTTC. Its protein is CASSLGQGFYNEQFF. The complete variable domain, with remaining parts taken from reference TRBV5-1 and TRBJ2-1, reads KAGVTQTPRYLIKTRGQQVTLSCSPISGHRSVSWYQQTPGQGLQFLFEYFSETQRNKGNFPGRFSGRQFSNSRSEMNVSTLELGDSALYLCASSLGQGFYNEQFFGPGTRLTVL.

The chain couples TRBV7-9 to TRBJ2-1; no firm D call. The CDR3 extends over 14 amino acids. Trimming cost V 1 base and J 9 bases, with 13 bases left between them. The germline CDR1 and CDR2 sequences are SEHNR and FQNEAQ (reference sequence). The CDR3 here is CASSLGLGASEQFF. The CDR3 DNA is TGTGCCAGCAGCTTAGGCCTTGGTGCGAGTGAGCAGTTCTTC.

The CDR3 region is CASSRQGAREQYF. The CDR3 DNA follows: TGTGCCAGCAGTAGACAGGGGGCGAGAGAGCAGTACTTC. The chain combines TRBV6-5 with TRBJ2-7; 10 positions match TRBD1. With V trimmed by 5 bases and J by 7 bases, 5 bases remained unmatched. The germline V gene encodes CDR1 MNHEY and CDR2 SVGAGI. The CDR3 has 13 residues.

The rearrangement joins TRBV3-1 (or the pseudogene TRBV3-2) to TRBJ1-4; D may be TRBD1 (6 bases). The V gene lost 2 bases and the J gene lost 4 bases, with 8 bases spanning the gap. The CDR3 sequence is 14 residues long. CDR1 is LGHDT, CDR2 YNNKEL, per germline (reference sequence). The CDR3 DNA sequence: TGTGCCAGCAGCCAAAGGACAGTTAATGAAAAACTGTTTTTT. Its translation is CASSQRTVNEKLFF.

The chain combines TRBV28 with TRBJ1-2, with no clear D. There are 13 residues in the CDR3. CDR1 and CDR2 from the germline V gene are MDHEN and SYDVKM. V was clipped by 6 bases and J by 6 bases, with 14 bases between them. As DNA, the CDR3 is TGTGCCAGCAGGGCTACGGGAGGGAATGGCTACACCTTC. It yields the protein CASRATGGNGYTF.

The chain couples TRBV3-1 (or the pseudogene TRBV3-2) to TRBJ1-1; possibly TRBD1 for D (5 bases). The CDR3 is 14 residues long. Trimming pared 4 bases from V and 1 base from J, leaving 10 bases between. Germline V lookup: CDR1 LGHDT, CDR2 YNNKEL (reference sequence). CDR3 residues: CASSPGHPNTEAFF. The DNA of the CDR3 is TGTGCCAGCAGCCCAGGACATCCGAACACTGAAGCTTTCTTT.

This clone was counted once. The CDR3 bases are TGCAGCGCGGAGGGACTAGCCGGCTACAATGAGCAGTTCTTC. Amino acids: CSAEGLAGYNEQFF. The V gene is TRBV29-1, the J gene TRBJ2-1, with 9 bases that match TRBD2. The J segment lost 3 bases and the V segment lost 7 bases, leaving 7 bases of the junction unmatched. This CDR3 is built from 14 residues. Germline CDR1 reads SQVTM; CDR2 reads ANQGSEA.

V is TRBV27 and J is TRBJ2-5; 7 bases fit TRBD2. Trimming took 8 bases from V and 3 from J; bases not matched to a gene: 9. CDR3 size: 14 residues. The germline V gene has CDR1 MNHEY and CDR2 SMNVEV (reference sequence). The CDR3: CASQGGGGKETQYF. CDR3 sequence (DNA): TGTGCCAGCCAAGGCGGGGGAGGAAAAGAGACCCAGTACTTC.

The gene calls are TRBV19 and TRBJ1-1; 8 bases are a match to TRBD1. The CDR3 covers 18 residues. Losses at the gene ends were 7 bases for V and 0 bases for J; bases not matched to a gene: 16. Germline V gene sequence: CDR1 LNHDA, CDR2 SQIVND (reference sequence). The CDR3 DNA sequence: TGTGCCAGTACCGTCGGACAGGGAGGGACTCTTTTGAACACTGAAGCTTTCTTT. Protein product: CASTVGQGGTLLNTEAFF.

This clone was seen more than once but under ten times. The gene calls are TRBV3-1 (or the pseudogene TRBV3-2) and TRBJ2-1; 14 bases agree with TRBD2. The CDR3 is 16 amino acids. The junction had 6 bases not matched to a gene; V was cut back by 4 bases and J by 7 bases. Germline V gene sequence: CDR1 LGHDT, CDR2 YNNKEL (reference sequence). CDR3 bases: TGTGCCAGCAGCCGAGGGACTAGCGGGAGTTTTAATGAGCAGTTCTTC. This translates into CASSRGTSGSFNEQFF.

The chain is built from TRBV7-8 and TRBJ1-1, with TRBD1 matching 7 bases. The CDR3 runs 16 residues. V dropped 5 bases and J dropped 0; count of bases not matched to a gene: 9. The germline CDR1 and CDR2 sequences are SGHVS and FQNEAQ. The CDR3 coding sequence is TGTGCCAGCAGCCAGAACGAGGGGGCTATGAACACTGAAGCTTTCTTT. Its protein product is CASSQNEGAMNTEAFF.

This rearrangement joins TRBV19 to TRBJ2-1, with TRBD1 matching 9 bases. This CDR3 has 15 amino acids. In germline, CDR1 is LNHDA, CDR2 SQIVND (reference sequence). V lost 6 bases, J lost 3 bases, and 6 bases stayed unmatched. CDR3 in DNA: TGTGCCAGTAGCAAGGACAGGGGCCACTACAATGAGCAGTTCTTC. Translating it yields CASSKDRGHYNEQFF.

The chain links TRBV27 to TRBJ2-7, with a possible D match to TRBD1 (6 bases). The CDR3 has 11 amino acids. The germline V gene encodes CDR1 MNHEY and CDR2 SMNVEV (reference sequence). Trimming took 4 bases from V and 9 from J, leaving 10 bases between them. DNA for the CDR3: TGTGCCAGCAGTTATGGGGGCGGGCAGTACTTC. The encoded protein is CASSYGGGQYF.

The V gene is TRBV12-5, the J gene TRBJ2-7; 10 nucleotides line up with TRBD2. J lost 5 bases, V lost 6 bases, and 7 bases had no gene match. Germline V CDR1 and CDR2: LGHNT, FRNRAP. This CDR3 is built from 14 residues. The CDR3, as DNA: TGTGCTAGTGGCCCCAGCGGGGGGGCTCACGAGCAGTACTTC. Residues: CASGPSGGAHEQYF.

This clone was seen a few times. The J gene is TRBJ1-1, the V gene TRBV5-1; maybe TRBD1 (6 bases). The CDR3 length is 17 residues. Per germline, CDR1 SGHRS and CDR2 YFSETQ. V lost 0 bases and J 5 bases, leaving 20 bases between the germline ends. The CDR3 spells CASSLAYLGGAGTEAFF. As DNA, the CDR3 is TGCGCCAGCAGCTTGGCATACCTGGGGGGGGCCGGGACTGAAGCTTTCTTT.

The CDR3 bases are TGCAGCGTACGACAGGGGCTCTCCTACAATGAGCAGTTCTTC. Its translation: CSVRQGLSYNEQFF. V and J are TRBV29-1 and TRBJ2-1; 8 nucleotides line up with TRBD1. The trim removed 6 bases at V and 0 bases at J, leaving 4 bases unmatched. This CDR3 spans 14 amino acids. Germline assignment: CDR1 SQVTM and CDR2 ANQGSEA.

The V call is TRBV6-1, the J call TRBJ2-1, with 13 nucleotides matching TRBD2. CDR1 is MNHNS and CDR2 is SASEGT in the germline V gene. CDR3 length: 16 amino acids. J lost 7 bases, V lost 1 base, and 4 bases had no gene match. CDR3 in amino acids: CASSEGGLAGNNEQFF. The CDR3 nucleotides read TGTGCCAGCAGTGAAGGGGGACTAGCGGGGAATAATGAGCAGTTCTTC.

The J gene is TRBJ1-4, the V gene TRBV11-2; D is undetermined. Germline V gene sequence: CDR1 SGHAT, CDR2 FQNNGV. V dropped 1 base and J dropped 0 bases, with 6 bases sitting between them. The CDR3 is 15 amino acids. The CDR3 sequence is CASSLGQTTNEKLFF. Written as DNA, the CDR3 is TGTGCCAGCAGCTTAGGGCAAACAACTAATGAAAAACTGTTTTTT.

The sample holds one count of this clone. This chain links TRBV6-5 with TRBJ2-7; tentative D call: TRBD2 (7 bases). Per the germline V gene, CDR1 is MNHEY and CDR2 is SVGAGI. The CDR3 runs to 15 residues. The germline V and J ends were trimmed by 11 bases and 2 bases, with 22 bases remaining between them. Written as DNA, the CDR3 is TGTGCCGCCGGATGGGGGGGCGAGTTCCCCTACGAGCAGTACTTC. It specifies CAAGWGGEFPYEQYF.

V is TRBV30 and J is TRBJ1-3; the match to TRBD1 covers 7 bases. CDR1 and CDR2 (germline): GTSNPN, SVGIG (reference sequence). This CDR3 has 14 amino acids. With 3 bases clipped from V and 4 bases from J, the junction kept 6 bases outside the gene matches. The CDR3: CAWSAGTDGNTIYF. The CDR3 bases are TGTGCCTGGAGCGCCGGGACAGACGGAAACACCATATATTTT.

CDR3 amino acids: CASSPQGLAGPDEQFF. The CDR3 DNA reads as TGTGCCAGCTCACCACAGGGACTAGCGGGACCGGATGAGCAGTTCTTC. The chain couples TRBV18 to TRBJ2-1; TRBD2 matches at 13 bases. The CDR3 length is 16 residues. Trimming took 1 base from V and 8 from J; bases not matched to a gene: 5. The V gene's germline CDR1 is KGHSH and CDR2 LQKENI.

The chain is built from TRBV6-2 or TRBV6-3 and TRBJ1-4; 9 bases agree with TRBD1. V lost 6 bases and J lost 8; bases outside the gene matches: 7. The CDR3 totals 14 residues. Germline V lookup: CDR1 MNHEY, CDR2 SVGEGT. The CDR3 nucleotides read TGTGCCAGCAGCCGGACAGGGGACGGGGAAAAACTGTTTTTT. Its protein product is CASSRTGDGEKLFF.

This chain joins TRBV30 and TRBJ2-1; D is unclear. The CDR3 consists of 11 residues. Germline V gene sequence: CDR1 GTSNPN, CDR2 SVGIG (reference sequence). V lost 8 bases and J 8 bases, leaving 13 bases between the germline ends. CDR3 region: CARRSMYEQFF. DNA of the CDR3: TGTGCCCGTCGGTCTATGTATGAGCAGTTCTTC.